These T cell receptor beta chains were read from a single sample in a study of T cells expressing NK-cell markers. Each CDR3 protein gets one entry in TCRdb, which reprocessed the 5' RACE reads and gives no DNA. The table lists about 540,000 distinct CDR3 sequences, with about 3.6% in the top ten. The specimen sequenced was blood T cells: a sorted CD56 or NKG2C T cell subset, CD4+ or CD8+ T cells, or bulk PBMC T cells (not recorded which). The receptors were sampled from a man aged 18 to 35 in good health. CDR3s include the opening cysteine and the closing phenylalanine or tryptophan.

>TRBJ1-1|TRBV30
CAWSGDRDDDMNTEAFF
>TRBJ2-4|TRBV21-1
CASSVPGLAGGSLAKNIQYF
>TRBJ2-2|TRBV24-1
CATSDSYSNTGELFF
>TRBJ2-7|TRBV9
CASSGYESSYEQYF
>TRBJ2-7|TRBV15
CATSRGAGTTTFEQYF
>TRBJ2-7|TRBV5-1
CASRYGGEVNEQYF
>TRBJ1-3|TRBV27
CASSLLGQGTGNTIYF
>TRBJ2-2|TRBV25-1
CASSEFPRNTGELFF
>TRBJ2-3|TRBV20-1
CSARDSRDRGFTDTQYF
>TRBJ2-1|TRBV5-1
CASSTGSSGIYNEQFF
>TRBJ2-1|TRBV29-1
CSAGEQGGQLVQFF
>TRBJ2-1|TRBV3-1
CASSRVGEQFF
>TRBJ2-7|TRBV12-3/TRBV12-4
CASSLLQEPYEQYF
>TRBJ2-2|TRBV6-2/TRBV6-3
CASSYSNPLAGKANTGELFF
>TRBJ2-4|TRBV4-3
CASSQEKRAKNIQYF
>TRBJ2-7|TRBV30
CAWSGTSGSYEQYF
>TRBJ2-2|TRBV12-3/TRBV12-4
CASSRTGTREKELFF
>TRBJ2-3|TRBV24-1
CATSDLLAGDSTDTQYF
>TRBJ1-4|TRBV12-3/TRBV12-4
CASTPRAGTNEKLFF
>TRBJ2-5|TRBV29-1
CSVAGGWGQETQYF
>TRBJ2-1|TRBV11-2
CASSPVLTPSSYNEQFF
>TRBJ2-3|TRBV29-1
CSDRDRATDTQYF
>TRBJ2-7|TRBV6-5
CASRTSGYGYEQYF
>TRBJ2-1|TRBV10-3
CAISPGSNGVAYNEQFF
>TRBJ2-2|TRBV29-1
CSVRTWGLVTGELFF
>TRBJ2-1|TRBV20-1
CSAKHVLNEQFF
>TRBJ2-3|TRBV4-1
CASSQEVGGAADTQYF
>TRBJ1-1|TRBV6-2/TRBV6-3
CASSYGRFEAFF
>TRBJ2-7|TRBV6-5
CASRTGAITSYEQYF